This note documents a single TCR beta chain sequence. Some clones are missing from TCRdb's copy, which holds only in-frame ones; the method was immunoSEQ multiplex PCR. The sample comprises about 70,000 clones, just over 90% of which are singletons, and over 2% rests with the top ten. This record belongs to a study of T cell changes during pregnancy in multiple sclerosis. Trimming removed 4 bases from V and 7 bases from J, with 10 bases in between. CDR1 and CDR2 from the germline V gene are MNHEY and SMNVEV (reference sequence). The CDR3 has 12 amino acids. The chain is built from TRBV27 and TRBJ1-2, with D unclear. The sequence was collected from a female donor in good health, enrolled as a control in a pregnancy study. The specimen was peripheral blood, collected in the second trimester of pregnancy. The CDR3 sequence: CASSSAYGGYTF. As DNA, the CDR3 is TGTGCCAGCAGTTCCGCCTATGGTGGCTACACCTTC.